Listed below are T cell receptor beta chains from one sample, sequenced in a study of T cells in Graves' hyperthyroidism and ophthalmopathy. TCRdb re-called the multiplex PCR reads with MiXCR, one entry per CDR3 protein. This sample has hundreds of thousands of distinct CDR3 sequences, with over 11% found just once. Specimen: blood. Receptors originate from a woman in her 30s with Graves' hyperthyroidism. CDR3s include the opening cysteine and the closing phenylalanine or tryptophan. D genes are given only for firm matches. Size tells how often a clone was seen (once, few, many) or the class of an expanded clone, and some rows leave it out.

abundance | len | j_gene | v_gene | d_gene | CDR3aa | CDR3nt
few | 14 | TRBJ2-7 | TRBV6-1 | . | CASSSPSKAYEQYF | TGTGCCAGCAGTTCACCTAGCAAAGCCTACGAGCAGTACTTC
many | 13 | TRBJ2-7 | TRBV20-1 | . | CSATTSLRNEQYF | TGCAGTGCGACGACTAGTCTGCGAAACGAGCAGTACTTC
few | 13 | TRBJ2-2 | TRBV20-1 | . | CSASRVNTGELFF | TGCAGTGCTAGTCGAGTGAACACCGGGGAGCTGTTTTTT
few | 14 | TRBJ2-3 | TRBV19 | . | CASSIGGTTDTQYF | TGTGCCAGTAGTATCGGCGGGACCACAGATACGCAGTATTTT
many | 13 | TRBJ1-1 | TRBV19 | TRBD1 | CASSIGTGNRAFF | TGTGCCAGTAGTATCGGGACAGGGAATCGAGCTTTCTTT
many | 14 | TRBJ1-5 | TRBV6-1 | . | CASSESGTNQPQHF | TGTGCCAGCAGTGAGTCGGGCACTAATCAGCCCCAGCATTTT
many | 18 | TRBJ2-3 | TRBV28 | TRBD1 | CASSSFTDRIRSTDTQYF | TGTGCCAGCAGTTCTTTTACGGACAGGATACGGTCCACAGATACGCAGTATTTT
. | 15 | TRBJ2-7 | TRBV9 | . | CASSVDPSPGYEQYF | TGTGCCAGCAGCGTAGATCCCAGCCCGGGCTACGAGCAGTACTTC
many | 13 | TRBJ2-7 | TRBV12-3/TRBV12-4 | . | CASSRTATYEQYF | TGTGCCAGCAGTCGGACAGCAACCTACGAGCAGTACTTC
many | 14 | TRBJ2-5 | TRBV27 | TRBD2 | CASRKAGGHETQYF | TGTGCCAGCAGGAAAGCGGGAGGGCACGAGACCCAGTACTTC
many | 15 | TRBJ2-3 | TRBV28 | TRBD2 | CASSALGGDTDTQYF | TGTGCCAGCAGTGCTCTGGGAGGGGACACAGATACGCAGTATTTT
few | 14 | TRBJ1-5 | TRBV19 | TRBD1 | CASDTGGHNQPQHF | TGTGCCAGTGATACAGGGGGCCACAATCAGCCCCAGCATTTT
many | 13 | TRBJ2-5 | TRBV28 | . | CASSRNLKETQYF | TGTGCCAGCAGTCGAAATTTGAAAGAGACCCAGTACTTC
. | 14 | TRBJ1-6 | TRBV6-1 | . | CASSEQAYNSPLHF | TGTGCCAGCAGTGAACAGGCCTATAATTCACCCCTCCACTTT
many | 15 | TRBJ2-2 | TRBV28 | TRBD1 | CASSLFPGGSGELFF | TGTGCCAGCAGTTTATTCCCAGGGGGTTCCGGGGAGCTGTTTTTT
few | 14 | TRBJ2-1 | TRBV28 | TRBD2 | CASSGGGVDHKQFF | TGTGCCAGCAGTGGGGGGGGAGTAGATCATAAGCAGTTCTTC
many | 12 | TRBJ2-1 | TRBV30 | . | CAWSVMSYEQFF | TGTGCCTGGAGTGTAATGTCGTATGAGCAGTTCTTC
. | 13 | TRBJ1-1 | TRBV2 | . | CASSVFGNTEAFF | TGTGCCAGCAGTGTTTTCGGGAACACTGAAGCTTTCTTT
. | 12 | TRBJ2-2 | TRBV20-1 | . | CSASMGPGELFF | TGCAGTGCTAGTATGGGCCCCGGGGAGCTGTTTTTT
. | 11 | TRBJ2-1 | TRBV29-1 | . | CSGLGVDEQFF | TGCAGCGGACTGGGAGTTGATGAGCAGTTCTTC
. | 11 | TRBJ1-2 | TRBV18 | . | CASSEHAGYTF | TGTGCCAGCTCAGAACACGCCGGCTACACCTTC
. | 11 | TRBJ2-1 | TRBV30 | . | CAWGSFDEQFF | TGTGCCTGGGGTTCCTTCGATGAGCAGTTCTTC
many | 16 | TRBJ1-3 | TRBV28 | TRBD1 | CASGDGTGASGNTIYF | TGTGCCAGCGGAGACGGGACAGGGGCCTCTGGAAACACCATATATTTT
many | 14 | TRBJ1-4 | TRBV28 | TRBD1 | CASSPDRGGEKLFF | TGTGCCAGCAGTCCGGACAGGGGAGGAGAAAAACTGTTTTTT
. | 17 | TRBJ2-7 | TRBV27 | TRBD2 | CASIGASGRGGTYEQYF | TGTGCCAGCATTGGGGCTAGCGGGAGGGGGGGCACCTACGAGCAGTACTTC
many | 15 | TRBJ2-5 | TRBV5-1 | TRBD1 | CASSLAGTEKETQYF | TGCGCCAGCAGCTTAGCCGGGACAGAAAAAGAGACCCAGTACTTC
few | 15 | TRBJ2-3 | TRBV2 | . | CAGKRWGLVADTQYF | TGTGCCGGCAAAAGGTGGGGCTTGGTTGCAGATACGCAGTATTTT
many | 15 | TRBJ2-3 | TRBV3-1 | . | CASSQRRGNTGTQYF | TGTGCCAGCAGCCAACGCAGGGGCAACACGGGTACGCAGTATTTT
few | 13 | TRBJ2-3 | TRBV5-1 | . | CASKGRVTDTQYF | TGCGCCAGCAAAGGTAGGGTCACAGATACGCAGTATTTT
few | 13 | TRBJ2-3 | TRBV29-1 | . | CSVDVRGTDTQYF | TGCAGCGTTGACGTCCGGGGCACAGATACGCAGTATTTT
many | 14 | TRBJ1-1 | TRBV28 | . | CASTKLSEAYEAFF | TGTGCCAGCACCAAATTATCGGAGGCCTATGAAGCTTTCTTT
many | 16 | TRBJ2-5 | TRBV7-2 | TRBD2 | CASSRGLAGVRETQYF | TGTGCCAGCAGCCGAGGACTAGCGGGAGTTAGAGAGACCCAGTACTTC
. | 13 | TRBJ1-6 | TRBV6-2/TRBV6-3 | . | CASSDIDNSPLHF | TGTGCCAGCTCCGACATCGATAATTCACCCCTCCACTTT
many | 14 | TRBJ1-2 | TRBV2 | . | CASRGALSLGGYTF | TGTGCCAGCAGGGGGGCCCTTTCCTTGGGTGGCTACACCTTC
many | 14 | TRBJ2-6 | TRBV2 | . | CASIRGAGANVLTF | TGTGCCAGCATTCGAGGGGCTGGGGCCAACGTCCTGACTTTC
few | 14 | TRBJ1-3 | TRBV7-8 | . | CASSSSISGNTIYF | TGTGCCAGCAGCTCCTCAATCTCTGGAAACACCATATATTTT
many | 12 | TRBJ2-7 | TRBV6-1 | . | CASSSGGFEQYF | TGTGCCAGCAGTTCCGGGGGTTTTGAGCAGTACTTC
many | 16 | TRBJ2-5 | TRBV11-1 | . | CASSTADGAKQETQYF | TGTGCCAGCAGCACAGCCGACGGAGCGAAACAAGAGACCCAGTACTTC
many | 15 | TRBJ1-3 | TRBV7-2 | . | CASSFDWGIGNTIYF | TGTGCCAGCAGCTTTGATTGGGGTATTGGAAACACCATATATTTT
many | 15 | TRBJ1-5 | TRBV12-3/TRBV12-4 | TRBD1 | CASRRQGIGNQPQHF | TGTGCCAGCAGAAGACAGGGTATAGGCAATCAGCCCCAGCATTTT
many | 14 | TRBJ1-1 | TRBV7-2 | . | CASSPLEGRGEAFF | TGTGCCAGCAGCCCTCTCGAGGGGCGGGGAGAAGCTTTCTTT
many | 18 | TRBJ1-4 | TRBV28 | TRBD1 | CASSPRTGVTATNEKLFF | TGTGCCAGCAGTCCTCGGACAGGGGTCACCGCAACTAATGAAAAACTGTTTTTT
. | 14 | TRBJ1-2 | TRBV7-8 | . | CASSLDLQPYGYTF | TGTGCCAGCAGCTTAGACCTTCAGCCTTATGGCTACACCTTC
few | 16 | TRBJ2-2 | TRBV13 | TRBD2 | CASSWGLAENTGELFF | TGTGCCAGCAGCTGGGGACTAGCGGAGAACACCGGGGAGCTGTTTTTT
few | 16 | TRBJ2-1 | TRBV28 | . | CASSFRGRESYNEQFF | TGTGCCAGCAGTTTTCGTGGGAGAGAGTCCTACAATGAGCAGTTCTTC
few | 13 | TRBJ1-2 | TRBV14 | . | CASSQVWGAGYTF | TGTGCCAGCAGCCAAGTGTGGGGTGCTGGCTACACCTTC
few | 13 | TRBJ2-7 | TRBV3-1 | . | CASSQDLTTEQYF | TGTGCCAGCAGCCAAGACTTAACGACGGAGCAGTACTTC
few | 14 | TRBJ2-5 | TRBV28 | . | CASSSPAAGETQYF | TGTGCCAGCAGTTCCCCCGCCGCCGGGGAGACCCAGTACTTC
. | 16 | TRBJ1-3 | TRBV4-3 | TRBD1 | CASSQETGGSGNTIYF | TGCGCCAGCAGCCAAGAAACAGGGGGCAGTGGAAACACCATATATTTT
few | 15 | TRBJ2-1 | TRBV5-6 | TRBD2 | CASNSPREAFDEQFF | TGTGCCAGCAACTCCCCCCGGGAGGCGTTTGATGAGCAGTTCTTC
. | 13 | TRBJ2-1 | TRBV12-3/TRBV12-4 | TRBD1 | CASSWTGEDEQFF | TGTGCCAGCAGCTGGACAGGGGAAGATGAGCAGTTCTTC
few | 15 | TRBJ2-1 | TRBV20-1 | TRBD2 | CSVLRTSEGDNEQFF | TGCAGTGTTCTGCGGACTAGCGAGGGGGACAATGAGCAGTTCTTC
. | 15 | TRBJ1-5 | TRBV5-1 | TRBD1 | CASSLEGQGNQPQHF | TGCGCCAGCAGCTTGGAGGGACAGGGGAATCAGCCCCAGCATTTT
many | 15 | TRBJ1-1 | TRBV11-2 | . | CASSSLGPLNTEAFF | TGTGCCAGCAGCTCACTAGGACCGCTCAACACTGAAGCTTTCTTT
few | 17 | TRBJ2-2 | TRBV3-1 | TRBD2 | CASSQPGLAGYTGELFF | TGTGCCAGCAGCCAGCCCGGACTAGCGGGATACACCGGGGAGCTGTTTTTT
many | 16 | TRBJ2-3 | TRBV2 | TRBD1 | CASRPDRGSGTDTQYF | TGTGCCAGCAGGCCCGACAGGGGATCGGGCACAGATACGCAGTATTTT